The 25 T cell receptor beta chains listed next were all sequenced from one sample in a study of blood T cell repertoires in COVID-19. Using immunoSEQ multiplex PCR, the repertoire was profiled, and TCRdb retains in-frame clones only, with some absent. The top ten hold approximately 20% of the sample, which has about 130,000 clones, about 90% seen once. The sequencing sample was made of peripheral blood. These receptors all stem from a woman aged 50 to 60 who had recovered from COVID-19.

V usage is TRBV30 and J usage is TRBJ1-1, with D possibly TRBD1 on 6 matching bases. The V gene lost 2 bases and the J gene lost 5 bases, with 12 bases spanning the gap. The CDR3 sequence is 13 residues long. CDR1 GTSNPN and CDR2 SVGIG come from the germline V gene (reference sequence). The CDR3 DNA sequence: TGTGCCTGGAGTAAGCAGGGGTGGACTGAAGCTTTCTTT. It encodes CAWSKQGWTEAFF.

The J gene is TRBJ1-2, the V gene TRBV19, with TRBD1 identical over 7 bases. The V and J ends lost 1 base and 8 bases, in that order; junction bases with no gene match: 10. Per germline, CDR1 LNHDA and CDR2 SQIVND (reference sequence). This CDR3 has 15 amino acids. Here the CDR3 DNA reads TGTGCCAGTAGTATAGGAGGGGGCGGGGCTCGGGGCTACACCTTC. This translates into CASSIGGGGARGYTF.

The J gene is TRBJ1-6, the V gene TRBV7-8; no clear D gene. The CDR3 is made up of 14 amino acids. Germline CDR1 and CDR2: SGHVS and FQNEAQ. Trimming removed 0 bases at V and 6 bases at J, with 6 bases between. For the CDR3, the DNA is TGTGCCAGCAGCTTAGCGCGGAGTAATTCACCCCTCCACTTT. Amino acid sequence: CASSLARSNSPLHF.

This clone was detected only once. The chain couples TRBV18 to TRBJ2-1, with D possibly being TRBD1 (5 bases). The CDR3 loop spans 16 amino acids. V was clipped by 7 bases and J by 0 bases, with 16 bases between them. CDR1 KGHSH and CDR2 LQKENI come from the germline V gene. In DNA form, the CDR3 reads TGTGCCAGCTTCACCAACCAGGGAAGCTCCTACAATGAGCAGTTCTTC. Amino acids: CASFTNQGSSYNEQFF. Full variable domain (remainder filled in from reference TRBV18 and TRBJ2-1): NAGVMQNPRHLVRRRGQEARLRCSPMKGHSHVYWYRQLPEEGLKFMVYLQKENIIDESGMPKERFSAEFPKEGPSILRIQQVVRGDSAAYFCASFTNQGSSYNEQFFGPGTRLTVL.

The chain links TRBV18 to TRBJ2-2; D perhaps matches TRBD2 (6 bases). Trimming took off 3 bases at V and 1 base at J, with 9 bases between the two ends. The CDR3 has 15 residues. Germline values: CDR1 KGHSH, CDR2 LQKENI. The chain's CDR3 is CASSPSGQNTGELFF. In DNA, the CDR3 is TGTGCCAGCTCACCTAGCGGTCAGAACACCGGGGAGCTGTTTTTT.

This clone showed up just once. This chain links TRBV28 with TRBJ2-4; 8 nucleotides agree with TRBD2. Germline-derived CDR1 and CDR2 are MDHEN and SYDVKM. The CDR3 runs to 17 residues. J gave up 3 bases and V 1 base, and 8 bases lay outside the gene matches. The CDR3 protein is CASSLFRREDVKNIQYF. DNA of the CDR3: TGTGCCAGCAGTTTATTCCGGCGGGAGGATGTCAAAAACATTCAGTACTTC. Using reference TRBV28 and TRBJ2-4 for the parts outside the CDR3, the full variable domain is DVKVTQSSRYLVKRTGEKVFLECVQDMDHENMFWYRQDPGLGLRLIYFSYDVKMKEKGDIPEGYSVSREKKERFSLILESASTNQTSMYLCASSLFRREDVKNIQYFGAGTRLSVL.

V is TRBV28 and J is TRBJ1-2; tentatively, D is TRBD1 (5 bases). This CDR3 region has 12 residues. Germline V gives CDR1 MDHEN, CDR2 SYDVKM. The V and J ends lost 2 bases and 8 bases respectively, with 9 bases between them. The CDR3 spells CASSLQGWGYTF. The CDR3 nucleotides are TGTGCCAGCAGTTTACAGGGTTGGGGCTACACCTTC.

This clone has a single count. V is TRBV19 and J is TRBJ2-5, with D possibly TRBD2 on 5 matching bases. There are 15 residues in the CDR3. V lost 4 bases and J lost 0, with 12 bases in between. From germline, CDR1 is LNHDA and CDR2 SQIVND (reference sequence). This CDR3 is CASSTRAAYQETQYF. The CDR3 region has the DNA TGTGCCAGTAGTACGAGGGCAGCGTACCAAGAGACCCAGTACTTC.

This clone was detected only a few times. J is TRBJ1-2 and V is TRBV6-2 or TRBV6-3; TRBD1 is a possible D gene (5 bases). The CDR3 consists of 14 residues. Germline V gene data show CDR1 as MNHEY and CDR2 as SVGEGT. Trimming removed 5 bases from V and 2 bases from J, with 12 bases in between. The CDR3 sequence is CASSRQQVNYGYTF. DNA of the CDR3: TGTGCCAGCAGTCGACAACAGGTGAACTATGGCTACACCTTC.

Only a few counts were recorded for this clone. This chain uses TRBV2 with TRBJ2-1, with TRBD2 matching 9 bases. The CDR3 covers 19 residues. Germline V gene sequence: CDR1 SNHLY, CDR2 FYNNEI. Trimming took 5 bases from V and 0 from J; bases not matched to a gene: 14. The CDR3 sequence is CASSPWGGLAGTSYNEQFF. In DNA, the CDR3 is TGTGCCAGCAGTCCCTGGGGGGGACTAGCCGGGACCTCCTACAATGAGCAGTTCTTC.

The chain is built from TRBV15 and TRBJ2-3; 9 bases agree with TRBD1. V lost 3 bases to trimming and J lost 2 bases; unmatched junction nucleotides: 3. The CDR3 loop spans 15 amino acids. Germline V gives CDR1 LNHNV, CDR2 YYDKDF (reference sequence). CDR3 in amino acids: CATSSGTGLTDTQYF. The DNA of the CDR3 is TGTGCCACCAGCAGTGGGACAGGGCTCACAGATACGCAGTATTTT.

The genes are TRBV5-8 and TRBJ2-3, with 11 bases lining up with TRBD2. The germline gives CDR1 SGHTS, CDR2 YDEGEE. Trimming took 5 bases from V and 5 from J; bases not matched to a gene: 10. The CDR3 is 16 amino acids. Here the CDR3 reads CASRFSGRAVGDTQYF. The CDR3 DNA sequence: TGTGCCAGCAGATTTAGCGGGAGGGCCGTAGGAGATACGCAGTATTTT.

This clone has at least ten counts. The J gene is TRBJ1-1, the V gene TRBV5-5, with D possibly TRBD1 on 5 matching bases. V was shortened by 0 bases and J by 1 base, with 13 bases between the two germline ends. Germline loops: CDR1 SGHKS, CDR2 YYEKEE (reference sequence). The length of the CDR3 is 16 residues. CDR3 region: CASSLGHRIANTEAFF. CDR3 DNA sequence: TGTGCCAGCAGCTTGGGCCACAGGATAGCGAACACTGAAGCTTTCTTT.

The DNA of the CDR3 is TGTGCCAGCAGCTTAAGTGGGAGGGGGGAGACCCAGTACTTC. The encoded protein is CASSLSGRGETQYF. The chain joins TRBV7-3 to TRBJ2-5; the D gene is possibly TRBD2 (7 bases). The germline V gene has CDR1 SGHTA and CDR2 FQGTGA. The CDR3 runs to 14 residues. V lost 1 base to trimming and J lost 5 bases, with 11 bases between them.

CDR3 amino acids: CATRDRETGELFF. The CDR3 DNA follows: TGCGCCACTCGGGACAGGGAAACCGGGGAGCTGTTTTTT. The chain recombines TRBV5-1 with TRBJ2-2, with 9 bases lining up with TRBD1. Trimming at V came to 9 bases and at J to 5 bases, leaving 5 bases not matched to a gene. CDR3 length equals 13 residues. Germline V gene sequence: CDR1 SGHRS, CDR2 YFSETQ. The whole variable domain, remainder taken from reference TRBV5-1 and TRBJ2-2, is KAGVTQTPRYLIKTRGQQVTLSCSPISGHRSVSWYQQTPGQGLQFLFEYFSETQRNKGNFPGRFSGRQFSNSRSEMNVSTLELGDSALYLCATRDRETGELFFGEGSRLTVL.

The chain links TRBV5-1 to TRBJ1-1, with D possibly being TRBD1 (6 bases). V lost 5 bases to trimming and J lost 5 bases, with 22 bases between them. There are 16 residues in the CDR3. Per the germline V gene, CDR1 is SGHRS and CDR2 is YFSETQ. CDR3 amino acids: CASRQGQRGLETEAFF. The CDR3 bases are TGCGCCAGCAGACAAGGACAGCGGGGGCTGGAGACTGAAGCTTTCTTT.

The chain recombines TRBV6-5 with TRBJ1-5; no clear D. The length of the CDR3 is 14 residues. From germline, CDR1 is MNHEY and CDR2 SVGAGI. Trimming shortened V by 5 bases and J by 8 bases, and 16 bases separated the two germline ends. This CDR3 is CASSKTSPGEPQHF. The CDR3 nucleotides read TGTGCCAGCAGTAAGACAAGTCCTGGTGAGCCCCAGCATTTT.

CDR3 protein: CASSQDRVFYEQYF. The DNA of the CDR3 is TGTGCCAGTAGCCAGGACAGGGTTTTTTACGAGCAGTACTTC. The chain employs TRBV19 and TRBJ2-7; TRBD1 matches 8 bases. V lost 6 bases and J lost 4; bases outside the gene matches: 8. The CDR3 is 14 residues long. The germline CDR1 and CDR2 sequences are LNHDA and SQIVND (reference sequence). Based on the CDR3 plus reference TRBV19 and TRBJ2-7, the full variable domain is DGGITQSPKYLFRKEGQNVTLSCEQNLNHDAMYWYRQDPGQGLRLIYYSQIVNDFQKGDIAEGYSVSREKKESFPLTVTSAQKNPTAFYLCASSQDRVFYEQYFGPGTRLTVT.

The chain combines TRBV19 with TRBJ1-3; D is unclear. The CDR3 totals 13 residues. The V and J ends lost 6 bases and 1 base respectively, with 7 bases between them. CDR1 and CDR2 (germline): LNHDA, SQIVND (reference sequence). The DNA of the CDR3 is TGTGCCAGTAGGGTGACTTCTGGAAACACCATATATTTT. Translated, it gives CASRVTSGNTIYF.

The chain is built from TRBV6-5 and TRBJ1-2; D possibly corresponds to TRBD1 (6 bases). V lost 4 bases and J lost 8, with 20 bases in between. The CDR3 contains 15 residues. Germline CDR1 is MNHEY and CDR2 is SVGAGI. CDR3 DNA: TGTGCCAGCAGTTGGGCCGGGACGCTCCAGGGGGGCTACACCTTC. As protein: CASSWAGTLQGGYTF.

CDR3 bases: TGTGCCAGCAGCGGGGGACTAGTGGGTGAAAACATTCAGTACTTC. Translation: CASSGGLVGENIQYF. This sequence joins TRBV9 and TRBJ2-4; 8 nucleotides line up with TRBD2. J was trimmed by 5 bases and V by 3 bases; bases with no gene match: 7. Germline CDR1 reads SGDLS; CDR2 reads YYNGEE. The CDR3 runs 15 residues.

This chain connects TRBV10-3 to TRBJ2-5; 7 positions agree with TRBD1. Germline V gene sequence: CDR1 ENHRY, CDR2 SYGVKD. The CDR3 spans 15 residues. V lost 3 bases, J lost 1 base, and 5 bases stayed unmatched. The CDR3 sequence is CAISDLDRVQETQYF. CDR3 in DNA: TGTGCCATCAGTGACCTAGACAGGGTCCAAGAGACCCAGTACTTC.

The CDR3 DNA reads as TGTGCCAGTAGTATTCCGGGAAGCAATCAGCCCCAGCATTTT. It translates to CASSIPGSNQPQHF. The V call is TRBV19, the J call TRBJ1-5; D gene unclear. The CDR3 sequence is 14 residues long. V was shortened by 3 bases and J by 1 base, with 7 bases between the two germline ends. Germline CDR1 is LNHDA and CDR2 is SQIVND (reference sequence).

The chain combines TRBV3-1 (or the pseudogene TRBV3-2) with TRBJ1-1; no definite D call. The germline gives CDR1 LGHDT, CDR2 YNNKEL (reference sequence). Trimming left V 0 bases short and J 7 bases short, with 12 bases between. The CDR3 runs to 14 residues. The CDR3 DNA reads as TGTGCCAGCAGCCAAGATTTCCAGCGTGGTGAAGCTTTCTTT. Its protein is CASSQDFQRGEAFF.

The CDR3, as DNA: TGTGCCAGCACTCCAGACAGGAACAAACTGTTTTTT. Its translation is CASTPDRNKLFF. V is TRBV6-5 and J is TRBJ1-4, with D perhaps matching TRBD1 (6 bases). CDR1 is MNHEY and CDR2 is SVGAGI in the germline V gene. The CDR3 extends over 12 amino acids. V dropped 7 bases and J dropped 11 bases, with 14 bases sitting between them.